These 14 T cell receptor beta chains originate from one sample sequenced in a study of control samples from healthy donors and cancer patients (TCRdb year 2020). Library creation used the immunoSEQ multiplex PCR assay. This is the immuneACCESS table as TCRdb keeps it, with only in-frame sequences that have V and J called. A part of the clones is gone; compared with another copy, unresolved V genes explain less than half, and the rest is unexplained. Here the sample has 400,000 to 450,000 clones; 75% to 95% occur a single time. The ten largest make up 5% to 8% of the sample. The sample comprised PBMCs. Receptor source: a man aged 40-49 years with head and neck cancer.

The chain employs TRBV7-3 and TRBJ2-2; D remains ambiguous. Looked up from germline, CDR1 is SGHTA and CDR2 is FQGTGA. The germline V and J ends were trimmed by 1 base and 0 bases, with 12 bases remaining between them. The CDR3 covers 17 residues. The CDR3 nucleotides are TGTGCCAGCAGCTTAAAGGCTGCAGGTCCGAACACCGGGGAGCTGTTTTTT. It encodes CASSLKAAGPNTGELFF.

The rearrangement uses TRBV18 and TRBJ1-5, with 7 bases identical to TRBD1. Germline loops: CDR1 KGHSH, CDR2 LQKENI. The CDR3 has 16 amino acids. V was pared by 3 bases and J by 3 bases, with 8 bases of the junction left unmatched. CDR3 amino acids: CASSPDRVGLNQPQHF. CDR3 bases: TGTGCCAGCTCACCTGACAGGGTTGGACTCAATCAGCCCCAGCATTTT.

The rearrangement joins TRBV9 to TRBJ1-1; 7 bases fit TRBD1. Germline CDR1 reads SGDLS; CDR2 reads YYNGEE. V was clipped by 3 bases and J by 0 bases; unmatched bases: 8. The CDR3 has 16 residues. The CDR3 bases are TGTGCCAGCAGCGCCCGAACAGGGGCCCTGAACACTGAAGCTTTCTTT. Protein sequence: CASSARTGALNTEAFF.

This chain links TRBV5-1 with TRBJ1-1; 7 nucleotides match TRBD1. This CDR3 region has 14 residues. With V trimmed by 2 bases and J by 1 base, 2 bases remained unmatched. From germline, CDR1 is SGHRS and CDR2 YFSETQ. DNA for the CDR3: TGCGCCAGCAGCTTTGACAGGGCGAACACTGAAGCTTTCTTT. Protein: CASSFDRANTEAFF.

The CDR3 DNA follows: TGCGCCAGCAGGACAGGGAACTACGAGCAGTACTTC. This sequence encodes CASRTGNYEQYF. The gene calls are TRBV10-2 and TRBJ2-7, with TRBD1 matching 7 bases. Germline V lookup: CDR1 WSHSY, CDR2 SAAADI. The CDR3 consists of 12 residues. V was pared by 6 bases and J by 3 bases, with 2 bases of the junction left unmatched.

The V call is TRBV9, the J call TRBJ2-7; a possible D gene is TRBD1 (6 bases). V gave up 4 bases and J gave up 0 bases, with 11 bases separating them. Germline CDR1 SGDLS, CDR2 YYNGEE. The CDR3 is made up of 14 amino acids. This chain's CDR3 is CASSTRTDSYEQYF. The CDR3 coding sequence is TGTGCCAGCAGCACTCGGACAGACTCCTACGAGCAGTACTTC.

This clone was recorded a few times. The chain couples TRBV5-1 to TRBJ2-3, with TRBD1 matching 8 bases. V lost 1 base and J lost 3; bases outside the gene matches: 7. The CDR3 has 16 amino acids. Germline values: CDR1 SGHRS, CDR2 YFSETQ. The DNA of the CDR3 is TGCGCCAGCAGCTTGTACGAGGACAGGGAAACAGATACGCAGTATTTT. This codes for CASSLYEDRETDTQYF.

To note about this clone: One end of the junction varies from germline; a read error may be responsible. This sequence joins TRBV27 and TRBJ1-1; 7 nucleotides agree with TRBD1. Germline values: CDR1 MNHEY, CDR2 SMNVEV (reference sequence). The CDR3 sequence is 16 residues long. CDR3 in amino acids: CASSFNPGQENTEALF. The CDR3 bases are TGTGCCAGCAGTTTTAACCCCGGACAGGAGAACACTGAAGCTCTCTTT.

This clone was picked up one time. The CDR3 DNA reads TGTGCCAGCAGCAAAAGGACTGGGCGGGAGAATCAGCCCCAGCATTTT. Protein: CASSKRTGRENQPQHF. This sequence joins TRBV21-1 and TRBJ1-5. TRBV21-1 counts as a pseudogene. The CDR3 length is 16 residues.

V usage is TRBV7-9 and J usage is TRBJ2-1; 7 positions match TRBD2. The CDR3 is 15 residues long. V lost 1 base and J lost 4; bases outside the gene matches: 4. Per germline, CDR1 SEHNR and CDR2 FQNEAQ (reference sequence). The CDR3 DNA is TGTGCCAGCAGCTTAGGGACTAGTCAGTACAATGAGCAGTTCTTC. This gives the protein CASSLGTSQYNEQFF.

This chain connects TRBV29-1 to TRBJ1-2; no definite D call. Looked up from germline, CDR1 is SQVTM and CDR2 is ANQGSEA. Between the trimmed V and J ends, which lost 4 bases and 4 bases, there was a span of 7 bases. This CDR3 is built from 11 residues. The CDR3 nucleotides read TGCAGCGTTGCGGGCGGCTATGGCTACACCTTC. Its protein is CSVAGGYGYTF.

V is TRBV28 and J is TRBJ2-7; a weak D match, TRBD1 (7 bases). CDR3 size: 14 residues. CDR1 is MDHEN, CDR2 SYDVKM, per germline. The V gene lost 5 bases and the J gene lost 2 bases, with 13 bases spanning the gap. The CDR3 spells CASSPPRGAYEQYF. The CDR3 region has the DNA TGTGCCAGCAGTCCTCCCAGGGGGGCCTACGAGCAGTACTTC.

This chain joins TRBV19 and TRBJ2-1; no clear D gene. V was trimmed by 5 bases and J by 4 bases, leaving 15 bases between them. CDR3 length: 15 amino acids. Germline values: CDR1 LNHDA, CDR2 SQIVND (reference sequence). CDR3 nucleotide sequence: TGTGCCAGTAGTGAAGGCAAGGCTATATACAATGAGCAGTTCTTC. Its translation: CASSEGKAIYNEQFF. The whole variable domain, remainder taken from reference TRBV19 and TRBJ2-1, is DGGITQSPKYLFRKEGQNVTLSCEQNLNHDAMYWYRQDPGQGLRLIYYSQIVNDFQKGDIAEGYSVSREKKESFPLTVTSAQKNPTAFYLCASSEGKAIYNEQFFGPGTRLTVL.

V gene TRBV10-1 combines with J gene TRBJ1-6; D not certain. This CDR3 has 13 amino acids. V was shortened by 0 bases and J by 12 bases, with 9 bases between the two germline ends. Per germline, CDR1 WNHNN and CDR2 SYGVQD (reference sequence). The CDR3 region has the DNA TGCGCCAGCAGTGAGTCGAACAGAGGACCCCTCCACTTT. It encodes CASSESNRGPLHF.